The entry below describes one T cell receptor beta chain. Antigen unknown. The study ran its PCR with 60 Vbeta and 13 Jbeta primers. The method was immunoSEQ multiplex PCR; TCRdb's version includes in-frame clones alone and lacks a portion of them. This table has some 120,000 clones, around three quarters appearing once. The sample originates from a study of cytomegalovirus exposure and HLA in healthy donors. Overall study findings and caveats: It was reportedly the case that the classifier diagnosed cytomegalovirus status with high specificity and sensitivity. In an earlier analysis, most TCR beta V segments were productive about 90% or about 30% of the time. The analysis excluded some indistinguishable V segments, including TRBV6-2 and TRBV6-3.

CDR1 MDHEN and CDR2 SYDVKM come from the germline V gene. J was trimmed by 4 bases and V by 5 bases; bases with no gene match: 0. The CDR3 length is 15 residues. V is TRBV28 and J is TRBJ2-1; 15 nucleotides align to TRBD2. The sequencing input was PBMCs. The clonotype comes from a man younger than 40 in good health and CMV-seronegative. Here the CDR3 DNA reads TGTGCCAGCAGTGGACTAGCGGGAGGGTACAATGAGCAGTTCTTC. Protein sequence: CASSGLAGGYNEQFF.